This passage covers 29 T cell receptor beta chains from one sample sequenced in a study of shared clonotypes between healthy human individuals. Measured with immunoSEQ multiplex PCR; TCRdb has only the in-frame clones, and not every one. Of some 1 million clones in the sample, about 75% were seen once. What was sequenced was memory CD4+ T cells sorted from blood. This sample's subset: CD45RA-negative fraction. Every receptor here comes from a man aged 18 to 29 in good health.

The V gene is TRBV15, the J gene TRBJ2-7, with 10 bases aligning to TRBD2. V gave up 3 bases and J gave up 8 bases; unmatched junction bases: 10. The CDR3 consists of 15 residues. Germline V CDR1 and CDR2: LNHNV, YYDKDF (reference sequence). CDR3 loop: CATSRGASGGTQQYF. CDR3 DNA sequence: TGTGCCACCAGCAGGGGGGCTAGCGGGGGTACTCAGCAGTACTTC.

The chain has TRBV2 and TRBJ2-1; either TRBD1 or TRBD2 may supply D (5 bases each). The CDR3 is 12 amino acids. V dropped 8 bases and J dropped 3 bases, with 8 bases sitting between them. Germline loops: CDR1 SNHLY, CDR2 FYNNEI. CDR3 in amino acids: CASWGRYNEQFF. CDR3 nucleotides: TGTGCCAGCTGGGGACGCTACAATGAGCAGTTCTTC.

The chain is built from TRBV7-2 and TRBJ1-1; D not certain. Germline values: CDR1 SGHTA, CDR2 FQGNSA. Trimming removed 6 bases at V and 1 base at J, with 15 bases between. The CDR3 runs to 15 residues. CDR3 sequence (DNA): TGTGCCAGCAGGCTCTCGAGTTTATCGAACACTGAAGCTTTCTTT. It codes for CASRLSSLSNTEAFF.

The rearrangement links TRBV27 to TRBJ2-5; the match to TRBD2 covers 14 bases. The J call may be incorrect, as the DNA end agrees better with TRBJ2-7. Germline V lookup: CDR1 MNHEY, CDR2 SMNVEV (reference sequence). The CDR3 loop spans 14 amino acids. CDR3 sequence reads: CASRGTSGSHEQYF. In DNA form, the CDR3 reads TGTGCCAGCAGGGGGACTAGCGGGAGCCACGAGCAGTACTTC.

This clone was observed a few times. The genes are TRBV14 and TRBJ2-5, with D possibly being TRBD1 (6 bases). Germline V gene lookup returns CDR1 SGHDN and CDR2 FVKESK. There are 13 residues in the CDR3. The ends were cut back, 6 bases at V and 5 bases at J, with 13 bases in the middle. The chain's CDR3 is CASRRQESETQYF. The CDR3 region has the DNA TGTGCCAGCAGGCGACAGGAGTCTGAGACCCAGTACTTC.

V and J are TRBV11-2 and TRBJ2-7; TRBD1 or TRBD2 may be the D gene (5 bases each). CDR1 and CDR2 from the germline V gene are SGHAT and FQNNGV. Trimming shortened V by 1 base and J by 2 bases, and 15 bases separated the two germline ends. CDR3 length equals 16 residues. The CDR3 sequence: CASSLGGRLSPYEQYF. The CDR3 bases are TGTGCCAGCAGCTTAGGGGGACGCCTGAGCCCCTACGAGCAGTACTTC.

This rearrangement joins TRBV14 to TRBJ2-2; perhaps TRBD1 as D (7 bases). In germline, CDR1 is SGHDN, CDR2 FVKESK. The CDR3 contains 14 residues. V was clipped by 3 bases and J by 6 bases, with 11 bases between them. CDR3 residues: CASSQQGGPGELFF. CDR3 sequence (DNA): TGTGCCAGCAGCCAGCAGGGGGGCCCCGGGGAGCTGTTTTTT.

The chain recombines TRBV27 with TRBJ1-1; D possibly corresponds to TRBD1 (5 bases). The germline V gene has CDR1 MNHEY and CDR2 SMNVEV (reference sequence). V dropped 5 bases and J dropped 4 bases, with 11 bases sitting between them. There are 13 residues in the CDR3. The CDR3 sequence: CASSPRGGTEAFF. The CDR3, as DNA: TGTGCCAGCAGTCCCCGGGGGGGCACTGAAGCTTTCTTT.

The V and J genes are TRBV30 and TRBJ1-2; 7 bases agree with TRBD1. The junction had 5 bases not matched to a gene; V was cut back by 0 bases and J by 1 base. CDR1 is GTSNPN, CDR2 SVGIG, per germline (reference sequence). The CDR3 loop spans 15 amino acids. DNA for the CDR3: TGTGCCTGGAGTGTAGGGCAGGGGGATAACTATGGCTACACCTTC. Translation: CAWSVGQGDNYGYTF. The full variable domain, rest sourced from reference TRBV30 and TRBJ1-2, is SQTIHQWPATLVQPVGSPLSLECTVEGTSNPNLYWYRQAAGRGLQLLFYSVGIGQISSEVPQNLSASRPQDRQFILSSKKLLLSDSGFYLCAWSVGQGDNYGYTFGSGTRLTVV.

As to this clone: The identical CDR3 is also encoded by other nucleotide sequences in the sample. This sequence joins TRBV7-2 and TRBJ1-6; no definite D call. V was trimmed by 1 base and J by 7 bases, leaving 5 bases between them. Germline CDR1 SGHTA, CDR2 FQGNSA. The CDR3 is 13 amino acids. CDR3: CASSLGANSPLHF. Here the CDR3 DNA reads TGTGCCAGCAGCTTAGGGGCGAATTCACCCCTCCACTTT.

The chain employs TRBV6-6 and TRBJ2-5; possibly TRBD1 for D (6 bases). Per the germline V gene, CDR1 is MNHNY and CDR2 is SVGAGI (reference sequence). CDR3 size: 15 residues. Between the trimmed V and J ends, which lost 4 bases and 7 bases, there was a span of 19 bases. The CDR3: CASSSGQPGGGTQYF. CDR3 sequence (DNA): TGTGCCAGCAGTTCTGGACAGCCCGGTGGGGGGACCCAGTACTTC.

The rearrangement joins TRBV10-3 to TRBJ2-7; D uncertain. The germline V and J ends were trimmed by 6 bases and 4 bases, with 13 bases remaining between them. The CDR3 has 13 residues. In germline, CDR1 is ENHRY, CDR2 SYGVKD. The CDR3 spells CAISNLPEYEQYF. For the CDR3, the DNA is TGTGCCATCAGCAATTTACCAGAGTACGAGCAGTACTTC.

The chain joins TRBV6-5 to TRBJ1-4; weak D call: TRBD1 (5 bases). V shed 0 bases and J shed 8 bases, with 10 bases lying between them. In germline, CDR1 is MNHEY, CDR2 SVGAGI. This CDR3 is 14 amino acids long. CDR3: CASSYSGPDEKLFF. CDR3 in DNA: TGTGCCAGCAGTTACTCGGGGCCCGACGAAAAACTGTTTTTT.

In this sample, this clone turned up a few times. The V call is TRBV6-5, the J call TRBJ2-3; tentatively, D is TRBD2 (5 bases). The V end was cut by 2 bases, the J end by 2 bases, with 14 bases between. The CDR3 length is 16 residues. CDR1 and CDR2 from the germline V gene are MNHEY and SVGAGI. CDR3 sequence (DNA): TGTGCCAGCAGTTACCTCGTGTCCGGGGACACAGATACGCAGTATTTT. Encoded protein: CASSYLVSGDTDTQYF.

This clone came up once. The rearrangement joins TRBV2 to TRBJ2-1, with D unresolved. CDR3 length: 13 residues. The germline V gene encodes CDR1 SNHLY and CDR2 FYNNEI. Trimming left V 7 bases short and J 1 base short, with 8 bases between. CDR3 in amino acids: CASIPISYNEQFF. CDR3 in DNA: TGTGCCAGCATACCGATATCCTACAATGAGCAGTTCTTC.

This sequence joins TRBV5-4 and TRBJ2-2, with D possibly called TRBD1 or TRBD2 (5 bases each). V gave up 0 bases and J gave up 7 bases, with 10 bases separating them. CDR1 and CDR2 from the germline V gene are SGHNT and YYREEE (reference sequence). This CDR3 is 14 amino acids long. In nucleotides, the CDR3 is TGTGCCAGCAGCTTGGAACAGGCGGGCGGGGAGCTGTTTTTT. Encoded protein: CASSLEQAGGELFF. The variable domain in full, with the rest retrieved from reference TRBV5-4 and TRBJ2-2, is ETGVTQSPTHLIKTRGQQVTLRCSSQSGHNTVSWYQQALGQGPQFIFQYYREEENGRGNFPPRFSGLQFPNYSSELNVNALELDDSALYLCASSLEQAGGELFFGEGSRLTVL.

In this sample, this clone turned up once. This chain links TRBV5-8 with TRBJ1-5; D is uncertain. Germline V gives CDR1 SGHTS, CDR2 YDEGEE. The V end lost 2 bases, the J end lost 3 bases, and 6 bases lay between the germline ends. This CDR3 has 13 amino acids. In DNA form, the CDR3 reads TGTGCCAGCAGCTTTGCTGCCAATCAGCCCCAGCATTTT. It yields the protein CASSFAANQPQHF.

The J gene is TRBJ1-1, the V gene TRBV10-3; no reliable D call. CDR3 size: 13 residues. With 7 bases removed from V and 1 base from J, the gap between germline ends came to 10 bases. CDR1 is ENHRY and CDR2 is SYGVKD in the germline V gene. The CDR3 loop is CAIKRIENTEAFF. DNA of the CDR3: TGTGCCATCAAGAGAATAGAGAACACTGAAGCTTTCTTT.

The V and J genes are TRBV4-1 and TRBJ2-1; no clear D. CDR1 and CDR2 from the germline V gene are MGHRA and YSYEKL. Trimming cost V 2 bases and J 6 bases, with 11 bases left between them. The CDR3 totals 14 residues. CDR3: CASSQTEISNEQFF. The CDR3 DNA reads TGCGCCAGCAGCCAAACGGAGATTTCCAATGAGCAGTTCTTC.

J is TRBJ2-5 and V is TRBV2; 8 nucleotides agree with TRBD1. The CDR3 length is 14 residues. Germline V gives CDR1 SNHLY, CDR2 FYNNEI. Trimming removed 4 bases from V and 5 bases from J; junction bases left unmatched: 6. In nucleotides, the CDR3 is TGTGCCAGCAGTGGCCCAGGGGGCTTGGAGACCCAGTACTTC. Amino acid sequence: CASSGPGGLETQYF.

About this clone itself: This may come from a read error, since a much larger clone is one base off. The chain uses TRBV5-5 and TRBJ2-1; no clear D. Germline V gene data show CDR1 as SGHKS and CDR2 as YYEKEE (reference sequence). V lost 2 bases and J lost 0, with 6 bases in between. The CDR3 is 14 amino acids. The CDR3 bases are TGTGCCAGCAGCTTAGGAAGCTCCTACAATGAGCAGTTCTTC. Its translation is CASSLGSSYNEQFF.

The chain joins TRBV5-1 to TRBJ2-1; D gene uncertain. Trimming took off 4 bases at V and 8 bases at J, with 16 bases between the two ends. The CDR3 totals 14 residues. Germline CDR1 SGHRS, CDR2 YFSETQ. CDR3 region: CASSPTPSRDEQFF. The CDR3, as DNA: TGCGCCAGCAGCCCGACACCTAGTCGAGATGAGCAGTTCTTC.

The chain couples TRBV12-2 to TRBJ2-5; the listed D gene, TRBD2, was not tested against the DNA. TRBV12-2 is a documented pseudogene. The CDR3 is made up of 15 amino acids. CDR3 amino acids: CASRRLAGGIKTQYF. Here the CDR3 DNA reads TGTGCAAGTCGCCGACTAGCGGGGGGTATAAAGACCCAGTACTTC.

The chain recombines TRBV5-1 with TRBJ1-1, with D tentatively TRBD1 (5 bases). The V gene's germline CDR1 is SGHRS and CDR2 YFSETQ. Trimming stripped 4 bases from V and 6 bases from J, with 13 bases between. CDR3 length: 13 residues. The CDR3 DNA sequence: TGCGCCAGCAGCCCCACGGGGGTGGCTGAAGCTTTCTTT. It codes for CASSPTGVAEAFF.

The gene calls are TRBV7-3 and TRBJ2-1; 9 bases are shared with TRBD2. The CDR3 runs to 16 residues. The J segment lost 2 bases and the V segment lost 1 base, leaving 3 bases of the junction unmatched. Looked up from germline, CDR1 is SGHTA and CDR2 is FQGTGA. As DNA, the CDR3 is TGTGCCAGCAGCTTAAGTAGCGGGGGCGCCTACAATGAGCAGTTCTTC. This translates into CASSLSSGGAYNEQFF.

This clone was observed once. V and J are TRBV28 and TRBJ1-5; 11 nucleotides line up with TRBD1. This CDR3 comprises 17 residues. Germline V gives CDR1 MDHEN, CDR2 SYDVKM. The ends lost 6 bases at V and 7 bases at J; junction bases unmatched: 14. This chain's CDR3 is CASSYRGTGGNRQPQHF. The CDR3, as DNA: TGTGCCAGCAGCTATAGGGGGACAGGGGGTAATCGGCAGCCCCAGCATTTT.

In this sample, this clone turned up once. At the DNA level, this CDR3 is encoded by other sequences in the same sample as well. The chain has TRBV30 and TRBJ1-1, with D possibly being TRBD1 (6 bases). CDR1 and CDR2 from the germline V gene are GTSNPN and SVGIG (reference sequence). The CDR3 has 13 residues. Trimming removed 4 bases at V and 5 bases at J, with 14 bases between. The DNA for the CDR3 is TGTGCCTGGACTCTACAGGGTGGTACTGAAGCTTTCTTT. Translated: CAWTLQGGTEAFF.

V and J are TRBV10-2 and TRBJ2-3, with 8 bases identical to TRBD2. The CDR3 runs to 15 residues. Germline V lookup: CDR1 WSHSY, CDR2 SAAADI. V lost 5 bases to trimming and J lost 7 bases; unmatched junction nucleotides: 11. CDR3 DNA sequence: TGCGCCAGCAGTCACCAACAGCGGGGGCTAAATACGCAGTATTTT. Its translation is CASSHQQRGLNTQYF.

This clone came up once. A much larger clone differs by one base, so this may be a read error. The chain joins TRBV30 to TRBJ2-5; 8 bases match TRBD2. The CDR3 has 16 amino acids. The trim removed 3 bases at V and 3 bases at J, leaving 12 bases unmatched. Germline CDR1 reads GTSNPN; CDR2 reads SVGIG (reference sequence). The CDR3 loop is CAWRGGASGWKETQYF. The CDR3 region has the DNA TGTGCCTGGAGGGGGGGGGCTAGCGGGTGGAAAGAGACCCAGTACTTC. Full variable domain (rest looked up from reference TRBV30 and TRBJ2-5): SQTIHQWPATLVQPVGSPLSLECTVEGTSNPNLYWYRQAAGRGLQLLFYSVGIGQISSEVPQNLSASRPQDRQFILSSKKLLLSDSGFYLCAWRGGASGWKETQYFGPGTRLLVL.